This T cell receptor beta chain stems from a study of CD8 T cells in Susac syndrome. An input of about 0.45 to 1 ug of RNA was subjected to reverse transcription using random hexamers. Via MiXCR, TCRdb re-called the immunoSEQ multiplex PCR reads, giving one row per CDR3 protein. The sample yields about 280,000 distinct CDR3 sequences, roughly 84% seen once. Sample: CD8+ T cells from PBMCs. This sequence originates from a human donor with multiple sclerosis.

Here the CDR3 reads CASSSAPFRGFSNQPQHF. The CDR3 nucleotides are TGTGCCAGCAGTTCGGCTCCCTTTCGGGGATTCAGCAATCAGCCCCAGCATTTT. The chain employs TRBV7-2 and TRBJ1-5; D not certain. CDR1 SGHTA and CDR2 FQGNSA come from the germline V gene. V lost 6 bases, J lost 1 base, and 22 bases lay in between. This CDR3 has 18 amino acids.